The clone carrying this T cell receptor (beta chain) has ten or more counts. V was trimmed by 3 bases and J by 5 bases, leaving 5 bases between them. Germline loops: CDR1 SGHTA, CDR2 FQGNSA. The CDR3 is made up of 12 amino acids. This entry comes from a study of blood T cells in healthy people across ages. Next came a second PCR, run for 7 to 11 cycles, which used a sample-barcoded 5' primer along with a J-beta primer mix. TCRdb redid the calling of the 5' RACE reads with MiXCR, one entry per CDR3 protein. This table holds around 820,000 distinct CDR3 sequences, just under 25% found once. The same specimen was also included in a second study, on T cells of mothers and their children.

Specimen: blood. This clonotype originated in a boy aged 10-17 years in good health. This rearrangement joins TRBV7-2 to TRBJ1-5; D is ambiguous. CDR3 nucleotide sequence: TGTGCCAGCAGCTTTGTTTATCAGCCCCAGCATTTT. It is translated as CASSFVYQPQHF.